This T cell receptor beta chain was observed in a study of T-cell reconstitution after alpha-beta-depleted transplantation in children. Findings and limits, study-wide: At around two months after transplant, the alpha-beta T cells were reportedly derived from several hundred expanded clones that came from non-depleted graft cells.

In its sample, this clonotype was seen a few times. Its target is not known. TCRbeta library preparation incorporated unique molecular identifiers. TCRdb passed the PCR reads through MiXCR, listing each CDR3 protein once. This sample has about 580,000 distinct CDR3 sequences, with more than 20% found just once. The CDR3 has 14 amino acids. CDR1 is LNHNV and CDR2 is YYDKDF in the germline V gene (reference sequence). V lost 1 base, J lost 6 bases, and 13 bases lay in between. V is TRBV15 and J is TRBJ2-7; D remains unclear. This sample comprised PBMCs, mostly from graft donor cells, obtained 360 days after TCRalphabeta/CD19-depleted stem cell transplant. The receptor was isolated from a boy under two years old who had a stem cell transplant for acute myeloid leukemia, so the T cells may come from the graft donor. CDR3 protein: CATSRVSWGSEQYF. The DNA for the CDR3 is TGTGCCACCAGCAGAGTCTCGTGGGGAAGCGAGCAGTACTTC.